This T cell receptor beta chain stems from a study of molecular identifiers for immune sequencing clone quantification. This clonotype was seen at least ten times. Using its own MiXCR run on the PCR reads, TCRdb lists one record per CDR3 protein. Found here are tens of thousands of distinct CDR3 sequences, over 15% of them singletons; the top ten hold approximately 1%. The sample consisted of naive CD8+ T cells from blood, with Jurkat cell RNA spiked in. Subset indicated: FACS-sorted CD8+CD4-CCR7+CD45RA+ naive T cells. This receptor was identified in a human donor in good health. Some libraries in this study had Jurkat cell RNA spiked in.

The CDR3 sequence is CASLTGCGGNTIYF. For the CDR3, the DNA is TGCGCCAGCCTAACAGGGTGCGGTGGAAACACCATATATTTT. The chain couples TRBV10-1 to TRBJ1-3, with D possibly being TRBD1 (6 bases). The V end lost 8 bases, the J end lost 3 bases, and 14 bases lay between the germline ends. There are 14 residues in the CDR3. The germline gives CDR1 WNHNN, CDR2 SYGVQD (reference sequence).